One and the same sample provided the 6 T cell receptor beta chains below, sequenced in a study of blood T cells in healthy people across ages. Together with a sample-barcoded 5' primer, a J-beta primer mix was included in a second PCR lasting roughly 6 to 12 cycles. TCRdb itself ran the 5' RACE reads through MiXCR, one entry per CDR3 protein. The profile shows approximately 880,000 distinct CDR3 sequences, around 48% of them singletons. The sample comprised blood. All receptors derive from a man in his thirties or forties in good health.

The chain combines TRBV25-1 with TRBJ1-4; D is undetermined. CDR1 and CDR2 (germline): MGHDK, SYGVNS. This CDR3 comprises 14 residues. The V and J ends lost 2 bases and 8 bases respectively, with 12 bases between them. The CDR3 reads CASSEVPGWEKLFF. The CDR3 DNA reads TGTGCCAGCAGTGAAGTCCCGGGTTGGGAAAAACTGTTTTTT.

This clonotype was counted a few times. This sequence joins TRBV6-2 or TRBV6-3 and TRBJ2-1; D gene unclear. The V gene lost 10 bases and the J gene lost 2 bases, with 15 bases spanning the gap. Germline CDR1 MNHEY, CDR2 SVGEGT. The CDR3 contains 14 residues. The chain's CDR3 is CATQRTDPYNEQFF. CDR3 DNA sequence: TGTGCCACCCAACGGACGGATCCCTACAATGAGCAGTTCTTC.

This clonotype was counted a few times. The rearrangement uses TRBV12-3 or TRBV12-4 and TRBJ2-3; D possibly corresponds to TRBD1 (6 bases). The V gene lost 4 bases and the J gene lost 5 bases, with 13 bases spanning the gap. The CDR3 has 14 residues. In DNA form, the CDR3 reads TGTGCCAGCAGTTCAGTATCAGGGGAAGATACGCAGTATTTT. Its protein is CASSSVSGEDTQYF.

The V gene is TRBV4-1, the J gene TRBJ2-1, with TRBD2 as a possible D gene (6 bases). The CDR3 has 13 residues. V was shortened by 4 bases and J by 6 bases, with 10 bases between the two germline ends. Germline CDR1 reads MGHRA; CDR2 reads YSYEKL. CDR3 amino acids: CASSPGGFNEQFF. Here the CDR3 DNA reads TGCGCCAGCAGCCCTGGGGGGTTCAATGAGCAGTTCTTC.

The rearrangement links TRBV28 to TRBJ2-1, with 7 bases identical to TRBD1. Germline V gene data show CDR1 as MDHEN and CDR2 as SYDVKM. The V and J ends lost 1 base and 8 bases, in that order; junction bases with no gene match: 11. The CDR3 runs to 16 residues. CDR3 DNA: TGTGCCAGCAGTTTATTTTCCCCAGGGGGAACAGATGAGCAGTTCTTC. This codes for CASSLFSPGGTDEQFF.

The chain joins TRBV2 to TRBJ2-1; 8 bases match TRBD1. Germline V gives CDR1 SNHLY, CDR2 FYNNEI. The CDR3 covers 15 residues. Germline trimming cut 4 bases from V and 5 bases from J; bases unmatched to any gene: 7. CDR3 sequence (DNA): TGTGCCAGCAGTGGGGGACAGGATTTACACAATGAGCAGTTCTTC. Encoded protein: CASSGGQDLHNEQFF.